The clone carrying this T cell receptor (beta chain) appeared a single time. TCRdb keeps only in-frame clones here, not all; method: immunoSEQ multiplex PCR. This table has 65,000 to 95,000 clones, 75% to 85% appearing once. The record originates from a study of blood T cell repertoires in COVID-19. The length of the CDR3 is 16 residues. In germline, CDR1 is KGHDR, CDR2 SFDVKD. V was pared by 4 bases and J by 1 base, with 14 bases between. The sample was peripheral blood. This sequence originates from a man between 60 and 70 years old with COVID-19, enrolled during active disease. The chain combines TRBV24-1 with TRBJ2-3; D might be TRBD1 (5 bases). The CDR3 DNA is TGTGCCACCAGTGAGCAAGGGGCTAGGGGCACAGATACGCAGTATTTT. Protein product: CATSEQGARGTDTQYF.